This passage covers 16 T cell receptor beta chains from one sample sequenced in a study of blood T cell repertoires in COVID-19. TCRdb keeps only in-frame clones here, not all; method: immunoSEQ multiplex PCR. This sample yields over 200,000 clones, of which about 84% are seen a single time; over 6% belongs to the top ten. The specimen sequenced was peripheral blood. All receptors come from an elderly woman with COVID-19, enrolled during active disease.

V is TRBV27 and J is TRBJ2-2; 7 bases match TRBD1. Germline lookup yields CDR1 MNHEY and CDR2 SMNVEV (reference sequence). The trim removed 5 bases at V and 7 bases at J, leaving 10 bases unmatched. The CDR3 has 15 amino acids. CDR3: CASSPWDSFDGELFF. CDR3 coding DNA: TGTGCCAGCAGTCCGTGGGACAGTTTCGACGGGGAGCTGTTTTTT.

The chain recombines TRBV28 with TRBJ1-2; 7 nucleotides match TRBD1. The ends lost 5 bases at V and 0 bases at J; junction bases unmatched: 9. Germline loops: CDR1 MDHEN, CDR2 SYDVKM. The CDR3 extends over 16 amino acids. The CDR3 DNA is TGTGCCAGCAGTGCAAACAGGGGAAGCGCTAACTATGGCTACACCTTC. This gives the protein CASSANRGSANYGYTF.

CDR3 coding DNA: TGTGCCAGCAGCCCCGGCGGATTAATAGCGGGAGTTCCCGGGGAGCTGTTTTTT. Its protein product is CASSPGGLIAGVPGELFF. The chain recombines TRBV4-2 with TRBJ2-2; 9 positions match TRBD2. After removal of 4 bases from V and 6 bases from J, the junction contained 15 bases not matched to a gene. The CDR3 is 18 amino acids. Per the germline V gene, CDR1 is LGHNA and CDR2 is YNFKEQ.

This chain joins TRBV6-5 and TRBJ2-5, with D tentatively TRBD2 (5 bases). Deletions cut 5 bases from V and 4 bases from J, with 14 bases between. Germline lookup yields CDR1 MNHEY and CDR2 SVGAGI. This CDR3 comprises 14 residues. DNA for the CDR3: TGTGCCAGCAGTCCCGGCGGGTCTGCAGAGACCCAGTACTTC. This encodes CASSPGGSAETQYF.

The rearrangement links TRBV7-2 to TRBJ2-3, with 7 bases identical to TRBD1. The V gene end was trimmed by 4 bases and the J gene end by 2 bases; junction bases not matched to a gene: 3. This CDR3 is built from 14 residues. Per the germline V gene, CDR1 is SGHTA and CDR2 is FQGNSA. The CDR3 DNA reads as TGTGCCAGCAGCTACAGGGGTCCCACAGATACGCAGTATTTT. Its translation: CASSYRGPTDTQYF.

The chain carries TRBV15 and TRBJ2-3; 8 bases map to TRBD1. V shed 0 bases, J shed 4 bases, and the junction held 3 bases outside the gene matches. The CDR3 runs to 15 residues. CDR1 LNHNV and CDR2 YYDKDF come from the germline V gene (reference sequence). DNA for the CDR3: TGTGCCACCAGCAGAGACAGGGGGCGGCCAGATACGCAGTATTTT. Encoded protein: CATSRDRGRPDTQYF.

This clone was counted between two and nine times. The chain recombines TRBV27 with TRBJ2-5; 10 positions agree with TRBD2. The CDR3 has 14 amino acids. CDR1 MNHEY and CDR2 SMNVEV come from the germline V gene (reference sequence). Trimming cost V 2 bases and J 4 bases; bases outside gene matches: 1. This CDR3 reads CASSLRLAGETQYF. The DNA of the CDR3 is TGTGCCAGCAGTTTACGACTAGCGGGAGAGACCCAGTACTTC.

The chain is built from TRBV6-1 and TRBJ1-5; a possible D gene is TRBD1 (5 bases). Germline V CDR1 and CDR2: MNHNS, SASEGT. This CDR3 has 15 residues. Trimming cost V 1 base and J 7 bases, with 14 bases left between them. The CDR3: CASSEVLQGGQPQHF. The CDR3 DNA is TGTGCCAGCAGTGAAGTTCTCCAGGGTGGCCAGCCCCAGCATTTT.

The chain combines TRBV10-3 with TRBJ2-2; D is perhaps TRBD1 (5 bases). CDR3 size: 14 residues. Germline lookup yields CDR1 ENHRY and CDR2 SYGVKD. The ends were cut back, 6 bases at V and 3 bases at J, with 11 bases in the middle. Here the CDR3 reads CAIRIDRDTGELFF. The CDR3 nucleotides are TGTGCCATCAGAATTGACAGAGACACCGGGGAGCTGTTTTTT.

J is TRBJ1-2 and V is TRBV7-9; perhaps TRBD1 as D (6 bases). The CDR3 covers 16 residues. Looked up from germline, CDR1 is SEHNR and CDR2 is FQNEAQ (reference sequence). Trimming took 4 bases from V and 8 from J, leaving 23 bases between them. Here the CDR3 reads CASSSQMGWGLGGYTF. CDR3 bases: TGTGCCAGCAGCTCACAGATGGGCTGGGGGCTCGGAGGCTACACCTTC.

This clone came up a few times. J is TRBJ2-2 and V is TRBV2; D is unresolved. Germline-derived CDR1 and CDR2 are SNHLY and FYNNEI. Trimming pared 4 bases from V and 4 bases from J, leaving 4 bases between. The CDR3 has 12 residues. As DNA, the CDR3 is TGTGCCAGCAGTGCGGGCACCGGGGAGCTGTTTTTT. It yields the protein CASSAGTGELFF.

This chain uses TRBV18 with TRBJ2-1, with D possibly TRBD1 on 6 matching bases. Trimming shortened V by 4 bases and J by 10 bases, and 20 bases separated the two germline ends. The V gene's germline CDR1 is KGHSH and CDR2 LQKENI. The CDR3 loop spans 15 amino acids. The CDR3 loop reads CASSQRDNGIVEQFF. The CDR3 DNA reads TGTGCCAGCTCACAACGGGACAATGGGATTGTAGAGCAGTTCTTC.

The chain has TRBV2 and TRBJ2-5; D gene unclear. Trimming removed 0 bases at V and 2 bases at J, with 13 bases between. Looked up from germline, CDR1 is SNHLY and CDR2 is FYNNEI. This CDR3 has 16 amino acids. CDR3 sequence reads: CASSEALRGQQETQYF. The CDR3 DNA sequence: TGTGCCAGCAGTGAAGCATTGAGAGGCCAGCAAGAGACCCAGTACTTC.

The chain couples TRBV5-4 to TRBJ2-7; 8 bases are shared with TRBD1. The CDR3 length is 15 residues. Germline assignment: CDR1 SGHNT and CDR2 YYREEE (reference sequence). V was clipped by 0 bases and J by 5 bases; unmatched bases: 7. CDR3 bases: TGTGCCAGCAGCTTGGACCCACGGACAGGGAACGAGCAGTACTTC. This codes for CASSLDPRTGNEQYF.

The chain joins TRBV3-1 (or the pseudogene TRBV3-2) to TRBJ2-5; TRBD2 aligns across 15 bases. J lost 4 bases, V lost 4 bases, and 4 bases had no gene match. This CDR3 comprises 16 residues. Looked up from germline, CDR1 is LGHDT and CDR2 is YNNKEL (reference sequence). CDR3 coding DNA: TGTGCCAGCAGCCGGGGACTAGCGGGGGGTGGAGAGACCCAGTACTTC. Translation gives CASSRGLAGGGETQYF.

In its sample, this clone was seen once. This rearrangement joins TRBV18 to TRBJ2-2, with a possible D match to TRBD1 (5 bases). The CDR3 totals 16 residues. The germline gives CDR1 KGHSH, CDR2 LQKENI. V was shortened by 3 bases and J by 4 bases, with 15 bases between the two germline ends. The DNA of the CDR3 is TGTGCCAGCTCACCCCAGGGTTTCCAGCTCACCGGGGAGCTGTTTTTT. It specifies CASSPQGFQLTGELFF.